Here is one T cell receptor beta chain with its context. This sample is part of a study of blood T cells in healthy people across ages. A sample-barcoded 5' primer and a J-beta primer mix were used in a second PCR of about 7 to 12 cycles. TCRdb independently ran MiXCR on the 5' RACE reads; one entry per CDR3 protein. The table lists about 800,000 distinct CDR3 sequences, approximately 25% of them singletons. Trimming cost V 1 base and J 4 bases; bases outside gene matches: 5. CDR1 and CDR2 from the germline V gene are DFQATT and SNEGSKA (reference sequence). There are 15 residues in the CDR3. The same data also contributed to another study, on T cells of mothers and their children.

The J gene is TRBJ2-5, the V gene TRBV20-1, with 11 bases fitting TRBD2. Sequencing used blood. This clonotype originated in a boy under 18 in good health. The CDR3 loop is CSARVPTSGTETQYF. The DNA for the CDR3 is TGCAGTGCTAGAGTTCCGACTAGCGGGACAGAGACCCAGTACTTC.